This T cell receptor (beta chain) emerged from a study of shared clonotypes between healthy human individuals. Study as a whole: Three CD4 naive, three CD4 memory, two CD8 naive and one CD8 memory plate were used per donor. General observations from the study: Larger estimated richness was generally seen in naive subsets than in memory subsets.

The CDR3 sequence is 15 residues long. The V gene's germline CDR1 is MNHNS and CDR2 SASEGT. The trim removed 6 bases at V and 7 bases at J, leaving 11 bases unmatched. Every immunoSEQ plate was one replicate of a subset's evenly spread DNA. Under the authors' procedure: Filtering differed because ImmunoSEQ produced junction-only sequences that carried no quality scores. The method was immunoSEQ multiplex PCR; TCRdb's version includes in-frame clones alone and lacks a portion of them. V and J calls plus clone size are reproduced from that table; the DNA served to infer D and trimming. This sample yields about 680,000 clones, of which 74% are seen a single time; about 1.8% belongs to the top ten. Note on this clone: Its antigen is still unknown.

The chain recombines TRBV6-1 with TRBJ2-1; TRBD1 matches at 8 bases. The sequence derives from a woman in her twenties or thirties in good health. The sample comprised memory CD4+ T cells sorted from blood. Subset given: CD45RA-negative fraction. This CDR3 is CASSLRQGQVNEQFF. CDR3 bases: TGTGCCAGCAGCCTGCGACAGGGACAGGTAAATGAGCAGTTCTTC.